These T cell receptor beta chains were read from a single sample in a study of blood T cell repertoires in COVID-19. TCRdb's table, derived via immunoSEQ multiplex PCR, lists solely in-frame clones and lacks some. The sample includes about 190,000 clones, around 80% seen only once; the top ten take about a fifth. Sequenced material: peripheral blood. The receptors originated from a human donor in a cohort sampled during active COVID-19. The CDR3 runs from the conserved cysteine through the conserved F or W. Each record gives: D gene, J gene, V gene, clone size, CDR3 DNA, CDR3 protein. The D gene is left open where the match is weak. Size tells how often a clone was seen (once, few, many) or the class of an expanded clone, and some rows leave it out.

TRBD2 TRBJ2-3 TRBV7-6 . TGTGCCAGCAGCAGGAGGACTAGCGGGGGAGGCACAGATACGCAGTATTTT CASSRRTSGGGTDTQYF
. TRBJ2-5 TRBV28 . TGTGCCAGCGGTGGAGGGGGCGCCGGGGAGACCCAGTACTTC CASGGGGAGETQYF
. TRBJ1-1 TRBV3-1/TRBV3-2 . TGTGCCAGCAGCCAAGATTTAAGTTCGGGGGTAGCAGCTTTCTTT CASSQDLSSGVAAFF
. TRBJ2-7 TRBV4-1 . TGCGCCAGCAGCCAAGATGTCGGAATCTGGGGAAGGGGCGGCGAGCAGTACTTC CASSQDVGIWGRGGEQYF
. TRBJ1-5 TRBV19 . TGTGCCAGTAGGAGAAACCCTTCCGTTCAGGGGCAGCCCCAGCATTTT CASRRNPSVQGQPQHF
. TRBJ2-1 TRBV18 . TGTGCCAGCTCATCGAGTTTGAATGAGCAGTTCTTC CASSSSLNEQFF
. TRBJ2-1 TRBV28 . TGTGCCAGCAGCCCACACAGGGTCTACAATGAGCAGTTCTTC CASSPHRVYNEQFF
. TRBJ2-5 TRBV27 . TGTGCCAGCAGTTTGCGGACAACTCCCTCCTGGGAGACCCAGTACTTC CASSLRTTPSWETQYF
. TRBJ2-5 TRBV15 . TGTGCCACCAGCAGAACCAACTTCAGGGTAGAGACCCAGTACTTC CATSRTNFRVETQYF
. TRBJ2-6 TRBV21-1 . TGTGCCAGCAGCAGGGGCCCGTTCCACCCACGGTTCTCTGGGGCCAACGTCCTGACTTTC CASSRGPFHPRFSGANVLTF
TRBD1 TRBJ1-6 TRBV4-1 . TGCGCCAGCAGCAGGGGCCCGGGACAGGGATATAATTCACCCCTCCACTTT CASSRGPGQGYNSPLHF
. TRBJ2-1 TRBV28 . TGTGCCAGCAGTTCGGACAGAAGCTCCTACAATGAGCAGTTCTTC CASSSDRSSYNEQFF
TRBD2 TRBJ2-2 TRBV5-1 . TGCGCCAGCAGCTGGCGGGGGGGCCCCACCGGGGAGCTGTTTTTT CASSWRGGPTGELFF
TRBD2 TRBJ2-2 TRBV12-5 . TGTGCTAGTGGTAACGGACTAGCGGGAGCTAACACCGGGGAGCTGTTTTTT CASGNGLAGANTGELFF
TRBD1 TRBJ1-2 TRBV28 . TGTGCCAGCAGTGTAGGACAGGCCACCTACGGCTATGGCTACACCTTC CASSVGQATYGYGYTF
. TRBJ1-1 TRBV5-1 . TGCGCCAGCAGCTTGCTTCCGGGGGAGGGGTACCCTGAAGCTTTCTTT CASSLLPGEGYPEAFF
. TRBJ1-4 TRBV13 . TGTGCCAGCAGCCTAGGGACGGAGAAGCCTGAAAAACTGTTTTTT CASSLGTEKPEKLFF
TRBD1 TRBJ1-1 TRBV7-8 . TGTGCCAGCAGCTTGGGACAGGGGGACACTGAAGCTTTCTTT CASSLGQGDTEAFF
. TRBJ1-2 TRBV2 . TGTGCCAGCAGTGAACCAGGGAGGGGCTACACCTTC CASSEPGRGYTF
TRBD2 TRBJ2-1 TRBV7-2 once TGTGCCAGCAGACGGACCGGGGGGGGATACAATGAGCAGTTCTTC CASRRTGGGYNEQFF
. TRBJ2-2 TRBV4-2 . TGTGCCAGCACCGGACCCCAGCGGAGTACCGGGGAGCTGTTTTTT CASTGPQRSTGELFF
TRBD2 TRBJ2-1 TRBV9 . TGTGCCAGCAGCTTCCAAGCGGGAGGGCCATACAATGAGCAGTTCTTC CASSFQAGGPYNEQFF
. TRBJ2-5 TRBV2 once TGTGCCAAAGGGGGTGGCGGCTCATTCACGACCCAGTACTTC CAKGGGGSFTTQYF
. TRBJ1-2 TRBV28 . TGTGCCAGCGCTCCAGGAGGCTATGGCTACACCTTC CASAPGGYGYTF
TRBD1 TRBJ1-6 TRBV9 . TGTGCCAGCAGCGAGATGGTCGGGACAGCCGGTTCCCCCCTCCACTTT CASSEMVGTAGSPLHF
TRBD1 TRBJ1-2 TRBV5-4 . TGTGCCAGCAGCTTGGCAGGGGGCGCGAGTGGCTACACCTTC CASSLAGGASGYTF
TRBD1 TRBJ2-1 TRBV5-1 . TGCGCCAGCAGCGCAACGGGACAGGGTTACAATGAGCAGTTCTTC CASSATGQGYNEQFF
. TRBJ1-5 TRBV18 once TGTGCCAGCTCACCATCCCAGAACCAGCCCCAGCATTTT CASSPSQNQPQHF
TRBD2 TRBJ2-1 TRBV19 . TGTGCCAGTAGTGTCGGACTAGCGGACTACAATGAGCAGTTCTTC CASSVGLADYNEQFF
. TRBJ2-1 TRBV19 few TGTGCCAGTAGCACAGGGCACTATGGTAATGAGCAGTTCTTC CASSTGHYGNEQFF
TRBD1 TRBJ2-2 TRBV13 . TGTGCCAGCAGCCTCGACAGGGGTGCGAACACCGGGGAGCTGTTTTTT CASSLDRGANTGELFF
. TRBJ1-4 TRBV5-4 . TGTGCCAGCAGCCCCCAACCCAGGGGTAATGAAAAACTGTTTTTT CASSPQPRGNEKLFF
TRBD2 TRBJ2-5 TRBV9 . TGTGCCAGCAGCGTAAGCGGAGCGGGGCTACAAGAGACCCAGTACTTC CASSVSGAGLQETQYF
TRBD1 TRBJ2-2 TRBV20-1 . TGCAGTGCTAGTGGACAGGGACCCGGGGAGCTGTTTTTT CSASGQGPGELFF
. TRBJ2-1 TRBV18 . TGTGCCAGCTCACCCAGTGACAAAGTCAATGAGCAGTTCTTC CASSPSDKVNEQFF
. TRBJ2-3 TRBV5-4 . TGTGCCAGCAGCGGCCCGGAGACAGATACGCAGTATTTT CASSGPETDTQYF
TRBD1 TRBJ2-5 TRBV7-2 . TGTGCCAGCAGCTTAGTAACGGGGACAGGTATCGAGACCCAGTACTTC CASSLVTGTGIETQYF
TRBD2 TRBJ2-3 TRBV6-6 . TGTGCCAGCACCGTGGGGGGGAGCACAGATACGCAGTATTTT CASTVGGSTDTQYF
TRBD2 TRBJ2-7 TRBV9 . TGTGCCAGCAGCGGGGGACTAGCGGGGAAGGAGCAGTACTTC CASSGGLAGKEQYF
. TRBJ2-2 TRBV7-2 . TGTGCCAGCAGCTTAGGGGTTGCGGCGGCGAACACCGGGGAGCTGTTTTTT CASSLGVAAANTGELFF
TRBD1 TRBJ2-2 TRBV28 . TGTGCCAGCAGTAAGGGGACAGGGGGATTTGCCGGGGAGCTGTTTTTT CASSKGTGGFAGELFF
. TRBJ1-1 TRBV15 few TGTGCCACCGGGCAGATGAACACTGAAGCTTTCTTT CATGQMNTEAFF
TRBD2 TRBJ2-2 TRBV9 . TGTGCCAGCAGCCCCCGGGGGGATGGGACCGGGGAGCTGTTTTTT CASSPRGDGTGELFF
. TRBJ1-1 TRBV5-1 . TGCGCCAGCAGCTTGGACGAAGCAGAAGCTTTCTTT CASSLDEAEAFF
. TRBJ2-7 TRBV6-2/TRBV6-3 . TGTGCCAGCAGTTCCCCAAGACTAGGGGAGTTTTACGAGCAGTACTTC CASSSPRLGEFYEQYF
. TRBJ1-1 TRBV7-9 . TGTGCCAGCAGCAAGGCAGGGGCGAACACTGAAGCTTTCTTT CASSKAGANTEAFF
. TRBJ1-2 TRBV6-1 . TGTGCCAGCAGTGAATGGGACAAGTCTGGCTACACCTTC CASSEWDKSGYTF
. TRBJ1-5 TRBV2 . TGTGCCAGCAGTGCGGGGGTCCGGGAGCCCCAGCATTTT CASSAGVREPQHF
. TRBJ2-2 TRBV6-4 . TGTGCCAGCAGCGTACAGGGCGGTAACACCGGGGAGCTGTTTTTT CASSVQGGNTGELFF
. TRBJ1-3 TRBV4-1 . TGCGCCAGCAGCCACCTATACCAGGGCTCTGGAAACACCATATATTTT CASSHLYQGSGNTIYF
. TRBJ1-6 TRBV30 few TGTGCCTGGAGTCGAAGGATGGGCAGAAATTCACCCCTCCACTTT CAWSRRMGRNSPLHF
. TRBJ1-4 TRBV6-6 once TGTGCCAGCAGTTCGGGGACGCGCGGGGTTCAGGAAAAACTGTTTTTT CASSSGTRGVQEKLFF
TRBD2 TRBJ2-3 TRBV9 . TGTGCCAGCAGCGTGATAGCGGGGGGCAAGTCAGATACGCAGTATTTT CASSVIAGGKSDTQYF
. TRBJ1-1 TRBV9 . TGTGCCAGCAGCGTAGGAGTCCACGGAGCTGAAGCTTTCTTT CASSVGVHGAEAFF
TRBD2 TRBJ2-7 TRBV4-1 . TGCGCCAGCAGCCAAGCTGGACTAGCGGGAGGACCTTACGAGCAGTACTTC CASSQAGLAGGPYEQYF
TRBD1 TRBJ1-5 TRBV7-9 . TGTGCCAGCAGCCCGGGACAGGGAGGGTATCAGCCCCAGCATTTT CASSPGQGGYQPQHF
. TRBJ1-5 TRBV10-3 . TGTGCCATCAGTGACGCACAGGGAAACCAGCCCCAGCATTTT CAISDAQGNQPQHF
. TRBJ1-1 TRBV30 . TGTGCCTGGAGTGGGGAGTTTGTGAACACTGAAGCTTTCTTT CAWSGEFVNTEAFF